The sequence of this TCR beta chain was determined in a study of blood T cell repertoires in COVID-19. The overall study: Nucleic acid was either cDNA or gDNA, and it came from T cells, B-cell-depleted T cells, or PBMCs.

Source study methods: Scientists estimated how many nucleated cells there were by amplifying reference gene primers. Assay: immunoSEQ multiplex PCR; the TCRdb copy retains only in-frame clones and omits some. The V and J calls and clone size come from that table; D and trimming were worked out from the DNA. The table includes more than 75,000 clones, 89% detected once. This clone has only a few counts. It was during active infection that Seattle patients were enrolled and then longitudinally followed. The V end was cut by 7 bases, the J end by 0 bases, with 12 bases between. The CDR3 is 14 amino acids. Germline V lookup: CDR1 SEHNR, CDR2 FQNEAQ (reference sequence).

This receptor was obtained from a man aged 50 or older with COVID-19, enrolled during active disease. The V call is TRBV7-9, the J call TRBJ1-2; D may be TRBD1 (5 bases). Sample: peripheral blood. This chain's CDR3 is CASTPPGSNYGYTF. CDR3 coding DNA: TGTGCCAGCACCCCGCCAGGGTCTAACTATGGCTACACCTTC. The full variable domain, with the rest looked up from reference TRBV7-9 and TRBJ1-2, is DTGVSQNPRHKITKRGQNVTFRCDPISEHNRLYWYRQTLGQGPEFLTYFQNEAQLEKSRLLSDRFSAERPKGSFSTLEIQRTEQGDSAMYLCASTPPGSNYGYTFGSGTRLTVV.